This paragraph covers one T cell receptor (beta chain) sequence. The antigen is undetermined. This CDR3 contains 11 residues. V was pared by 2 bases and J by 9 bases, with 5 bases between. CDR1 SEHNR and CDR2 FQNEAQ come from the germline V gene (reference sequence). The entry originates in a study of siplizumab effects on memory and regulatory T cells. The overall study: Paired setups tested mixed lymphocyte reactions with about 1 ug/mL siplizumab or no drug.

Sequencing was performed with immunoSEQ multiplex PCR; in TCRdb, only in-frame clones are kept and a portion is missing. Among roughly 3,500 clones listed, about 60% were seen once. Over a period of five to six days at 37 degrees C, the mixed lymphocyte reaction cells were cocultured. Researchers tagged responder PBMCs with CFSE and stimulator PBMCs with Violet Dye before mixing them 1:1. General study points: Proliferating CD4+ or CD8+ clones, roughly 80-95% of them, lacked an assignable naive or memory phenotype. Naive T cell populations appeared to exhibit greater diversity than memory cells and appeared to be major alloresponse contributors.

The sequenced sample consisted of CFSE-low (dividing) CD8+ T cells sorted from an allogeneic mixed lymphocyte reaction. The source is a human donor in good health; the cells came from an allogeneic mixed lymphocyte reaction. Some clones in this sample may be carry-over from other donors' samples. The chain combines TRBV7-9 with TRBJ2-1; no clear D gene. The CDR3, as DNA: TGTGCCAGCAGCTTACCCCCTGAGCAGTTCTTC. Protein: CASSLPPEQFF.